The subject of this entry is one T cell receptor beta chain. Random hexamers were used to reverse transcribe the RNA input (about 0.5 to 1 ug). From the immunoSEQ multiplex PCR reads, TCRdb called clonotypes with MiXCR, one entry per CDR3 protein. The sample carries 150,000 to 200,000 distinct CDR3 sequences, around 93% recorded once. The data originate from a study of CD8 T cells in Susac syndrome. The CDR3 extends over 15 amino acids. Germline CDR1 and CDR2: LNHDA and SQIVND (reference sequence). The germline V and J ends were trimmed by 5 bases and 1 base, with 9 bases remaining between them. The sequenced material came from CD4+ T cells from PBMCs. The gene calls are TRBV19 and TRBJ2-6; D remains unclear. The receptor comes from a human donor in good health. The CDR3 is CASSPSDSGANVLTF. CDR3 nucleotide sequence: TGTGCCAGTAGTCCCTCAGATTCTGGGGCCAACGTCCTGACTTTC.